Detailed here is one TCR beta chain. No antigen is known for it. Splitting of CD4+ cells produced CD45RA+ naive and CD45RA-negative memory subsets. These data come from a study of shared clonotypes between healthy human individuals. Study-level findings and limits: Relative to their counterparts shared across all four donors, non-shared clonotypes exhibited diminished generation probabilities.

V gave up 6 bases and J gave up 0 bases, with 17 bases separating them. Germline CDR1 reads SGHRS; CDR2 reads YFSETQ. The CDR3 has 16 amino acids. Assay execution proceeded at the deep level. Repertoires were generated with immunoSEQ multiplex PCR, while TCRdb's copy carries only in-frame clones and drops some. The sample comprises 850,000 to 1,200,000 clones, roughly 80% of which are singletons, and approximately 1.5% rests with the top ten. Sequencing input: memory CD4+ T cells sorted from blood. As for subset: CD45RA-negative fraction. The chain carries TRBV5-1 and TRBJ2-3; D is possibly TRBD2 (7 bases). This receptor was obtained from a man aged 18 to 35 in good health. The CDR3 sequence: CASIDRRGGSTDTQYF. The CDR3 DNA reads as TGCGCCAGCATAGACCGAAGGGGGGGCAGCACAGATACGCAGTATTTT.